One and the same sample provided the 20 T cell receptor beta chains below, sequenced in a study of T cells in Graves' hyperthyroidism and ophthalmopathy. There were TCR beta CDR3 regions amplified from RNA transcripts. During a first-round RT-PCR of the TCR CDR3, the HTBI primer set was used. Using its own MiXCR run on the multiplex PCR reads, TCRdb lists one record per CDR3 protein. The top ten clones hold over 15% of a sample with approximately 720,000 distinct CDR3 sequences, roughly a sixth of them seen once. Input material: blood. The receptor source for this set is a woman between 50 and 59 years old with Graves' hyperthyroidism that later progressed to Graves' ophthalmopathy.

This clonotype was detected many times. The CDR3 loop reads CASNPGQGNYGYTF. CDR3 DNA sequence: TGTGCCAGTAACCCGGGACAGGGAAACTATGGCTACACCTTC. The chain is built from TRBV19 and TRBJ1-2, with 9 bases identical to TRBD1. Germline assignment: CDR1 LNHDA and CDR2 SQIVND (reference sequence). The CDR3 covers 14 residues. J lost 2 bases, V lost 7 bases, and 5 bases had no gene match.

This clonotype occurred a few times. This sequence joins TRBV6-2 or TRBV6-3 and TRBJ1-4; TRBD1 matches 7 bases. Germline lookup yields CDR1 MNHEY and CDR2 SVGEGT. V was clipped by 0 bases and J by 8 bases; unmatched bases: 12. The CDR3 covers 17 residues. The CDR3 DNA reads as TGTGCCAGCAGTTACTCCGCCGGACACCCAGGGGGAGAAAAACTGTTTTTT. Amino acid sequence: CASSYSAGHPGGEKLFF.

The V call is TRBV10-3, the J call TRBJ2-5; D ambiguous. The germline CDR1 and CDR2 sequences are ENHRY and SYGVKD. This CDR3 contains 12 residues. The V end lost 0 bases, the J end lost 6 bases, and 5 bases lay between the germline ends. The CDR3 region has the DNA TGTGCCATCAGTGAGTCTAGGAAGACCCAGTACTTC. Its protein product is CAISESRKTQYF.

The CDR3 here is CASSLARAEVSNQPQHF. As DNA, the CDR3 is TGTGCCAGCAGTTTAGCGAGGGCAGAAGTCAGCAATCAGCCCCAGCATTTT. The rearrangement uses TRBV12-3 or TRBV12-4 and TRBJ1-5; D is unresolved. Trimming stripped 0 bases from V and 1 base from J, with 13 bases between. CDR3 length equals 17 residues.

This clonotype was observed a few times. The rearrangement joins TRBV19 to TRBJ2-4; 8 bases agree with TRBD1. CDR1 and CDR2 (germline): LNHDA, SQIVND (reference sequence). V gave up 3 bases and J gave up 0 bases; unmatched junction bases: 16. This CDR3 has 20 residues. CDR3 amino acids: CASSIASRSGGEVAKNIQYF. The CDR3 bases are TGTGCCAGTAGTATCGCGAGTCGGTCAGGGGGCGAGGTAGCCAAAAACATTCAGTACTTC.

This clonotype was seen more than once but under ten times. This chain joins TRBV5-1 and TRBJ2-5; 8 nucleotides agree with TRBD2. With V trimmed by 4 bases and J by 3 bases, 8 bases remained unmatched. This CDR3 is 15 amino acids long. CDR1 and CDR2 from the germline V gene are SGHRS and YFSETQ. The CDR3 is CASSLLSRGEETQYF. The CDR3 coding sequence is TGCGCCAGCAGCCTCCTTTCGCGGGGGGAAGAGACCCAGTACTTC.

This clonotype was detected a few times. This sequence joins TRBV5-1 and TRBJ2-7, with D uncertain. This CDR3 is built from 14 residues. The ends were cut back, 0 bases at V and 4 bases at J, with 11 bases in the middle. The V gene's germline CDR1 is SGHRS and CDR2 YFSETQ. CDR3 amino acids: CASSLGDSLYEQYF. The CDR3 region has the DNA TGCGCCAGCAGCTTGGGAGACTCACTTTACGAGCAGTACTTC.

This clonotype has more than one count but fewer than ten. The chain uses TRBV20-1 and TRBJ2-1; the D gene could be TRBD1 or TRBD2 (6 bases each). This CDR3 spans 12 amino acids. Germline V CDR1 and CDR2: DFQATT, SNEGSKA (reference sequence). V gave up 4 bases and J gave up 8 bases, with 12 bases separating them. The CDR3 is CSAKDGGHEQFF. DNA for the CDR3: TGCAGTGCTAAGGACGGGGGCCATGAGCAGTTCTTC.

The J gene is TRBJ2-3, the V gene TRBV6-1, with 10 bases identical to TRBD2. V shed 5 bases and J 6 bases; nucleotides not matched to a gene: 2. In germline, CDR1 is MNHNS, CDR2 SASEGT. This CDR3 has 13 residues. DNA for the CDR3: TGTGCCAGCAGTATTAGCGGGGGGGATACGCAGTATTTT. Encoded protein: CASSISGGDTQYF.

The chain carries TRBV19 and TRBJ2-4; D might be TRBD2 (5 bases). CDR1 is LNHDA, CDR2 SQIVND, per germline (reference sequence). Deletions cut 5 bases from V and 7 bases from J, with 24 bases between. CDR3 size: 17 residues. As DNA, the CDR3 is TGTGCCAGTAGTCCCCCCCCATGGAGTTCTCTAGCCAACATTCAGTACTTC. This translates into CASSPPPWSSLANIQYF.

The chain employs TRBV5-4 and TRBJ2-4; 8 nucleotides agree with TRBD2. V shed 1 base and J 0 bases; nucleotides not matched to a gene: 18. The CDR3 extends over 21 amino acids. Germline-derived CDR1 and CDR2 are SGHNT and YYREEE (reference sequence). The CDR3 spells CASSLMAGGRTSFIAKNIQYF. The CDR3 DNA is TGTGCCAGCAGCTTGATGGCGGGGGGACGAACATCCTTCATAGCCAAAAACATTCAGTACTTC.

As regards this clonotype: The germline gene is not matched at one end of the junction; a read error may be the cause. V is TRBV3-1 and J is TRBJ2-1; 9 nucleotides agree with TRBD2. The CDR3 extends over 18 amino acids. The V gene's germline CDR1 is LGHDT and CDR2 YNNKEL (reference sequence). The DNA of the CDR3 is TGTCCCAGCAGCCAACCCACAGGGAGCGGGGGGTCATACAATGAGCAGTTCTTC. It specifies CPSSQPTGSGGSYNEQFF.

This clonotype was counted ten times or more. The chain recombines TRBV20-1 with TRBJ1-1; D is undetermined. Germline CDR1 reads DFQATT; CDR2 reads SNEGSKA (reference sequence). The germline V and J ends were trimmed by 4 bases and 1 base, with 13 bases remaining between them. This CDR3 is built from 14 residues. DNA of the CDR3: TGCAGTGCTACCCACGGGAGGCGGAACACTGAAGCTTTCTTT. Amino acids: CSATHGRRNTEAFF.

Remarks on this clonotype: Just one base apart from a much larger clone, this may be a read error. The CDR3 ends on some other residue instead of the conserved phenylalanine or tryptophan, so this is likely a read error. The V and J genes are TRBV30 and TRBJ1-1, with TRBD1 as a possible D gene (5 bases). V was clipped by 6 bases and J by 6 bases, with 20 bases between them. CDR1 and CDR2 (germline): GTSNPN, SVGIG (reference sequence). This CDR3 region has 14 residues. The CDR3 sequence is CACSGQPVTSEAFL. The CDR3 DNA reads TGTGCCTGCTCGGGGCAACCGGTAACCTCTGAAGCTTTCCTT.

This clonotype has just a few counts. The chain has TRBV13 and TRBJ2-7, with 9 bases matching TRBD1. This CDR3 comprises 15 residues. The trim removed 6 bases at V and 3 bases at J, leaving 9 bases unmatched. Germline assignment: CDR1 PRHDT and CDR2 FYEKMQ (reference sequence). CDR3 nucleotides: TGTGCCAGCAGATTACAGGGGGCTTCGAACTACGAGCAGTACTTC. Residues: CASRLQGASNYEQYF.

The chain links TRBV11-2 to TRBJ2-7; no firm D call. CDR3 size: 13 residues. CDR1 and CDR2 from the germline V gene are SGHAT and FQNNGV. Trimming removed 3 bases from V and 3 bases from J, with 9 bases in between. The CDR3 coding sequence is TGTGCCAGCAGCTTGGTAGTACTCTACGAGCAGTACTTC. It yields the protein CASSLVVLYEQYF.

The chain is built from TRBV10-1 and TRBJ1-2; D is possibly TRBD1 (6 bases). Per germline, CDR1 WNHNN and CDR2 SYGVQD (reference sequence). CDR3 length equals 14 residues. V was cut by 0 bases and J by 5 bases, with 10 bases left in between. CDR3 residues: CASSESGQAYGYTF. DNA of the CDR3: TGCGCCAGCAGTGAGTCGGGACAAGCATATGGCTACACCTTC.

This clonotype was seen ten or more times. CDR3 coding DNA: TGTGCCAGCAGTCGAATCCGGGACAGGGCTAACTATGGCTACACCTTC. Its translation: CASSRIRDRANYGYTF. V usage is TRBV12-3 or TRBV12-4 and J usage is TRBJ1-2; 9 nucleotides match TRBD1. Trimming cost V 5 bases and J 0 bases; bases outside gene matches: 7. CDR3 length: 16 amino acids.

The CDR3 DNA is TGTGCCAGCTCACCACTCCTGGTCATTGACAGAGCCTCTGGAAACACCATATATTTT. Residues: CASSPLLVIDRASGNTIYF. This chain joins TRBV18 and TRBJ1-3; a possible D gene is TRBD1 (5 bases). V was cut by 1 base and J by 0 bases, with 19 bases left in between. In germline, CDR1 is KGHSH, CDR2 LQKENI. The CDR3 contains 19 residues.

This clonotype turned up a few times. The V call is TRBV6-2 or TRBV6-3, the J call TRBJ2-2; 9 bases map to TRBD1. The CDR3 covers 15 residues. Germline CDR1 reads MNHEY; CDR2 reads SVGEGT. Unmatched junction bases numbered 7, after V lost 6 bases and J lost 5 bases. As DNA, the CDR3 is TGTGCCAGCAGACCAACAGGGGGCAGGACCGGGGAGCTGTTTTTT. It specifies CASRPTGGRTGELFF.